This TCR beta chain was recorded in a study of OX40 agonist ivuxolimab in advanced cancers. On the study more broadly: Partial response was recorded in three patients: one hepatocellular carcinoma and two cutaneous melanoma cases.

A remark on this clone: Its specificity is unknown.

General study findings and limits: Expansion of clones was among the lowest in partial responders at 0.1-3.0 mg/kg.

Profiling relied on immunoSEQ multiplex PCR, and the TCRdb table lists in-frame clones only, not all of them. Altogether about 95,000 clones are present, 91% being singletons, with the ten largest covering around 2.5%. CDR1 SGHDN and CDR2 FVKESK come from the germline V gene. The CDR3 is 16 amino acids. The V gene lost 1 base and the J gene lost 1 base, with 10 bases spanning the gap. The sequence came from an adult with an advanced solid tumor such as melanoma, head and neck, liver or kidney cancer. The chain employs TRBV14 and TRBJ1-4; a possible D gene is TRBD1 (5 bases). The specimen comprised CD4+ or CD8+ T cells sorted from blood, sampled in a trial of the OX40 agonist ivuxolimab. CDR3 in DNA: TGTGCCAGCAGCCAAGGCTTGAGGGGAACTAATGAAAAACTGTTTTTT. This gives the protein CASSQGLRGTNEKLFF.